This is a list of T cell receptor beta chains from one sample in a study of blood T cell repertoires in COVID-19. Assay used: immunoSEQ multiplex PCR; TCRdb lists only in-frame clones, some missing. The sample carries about 76,000 clones, about 90% recorded once. Sequencing was performed on peripheral blood. These receptors originate from a human donor in a cohort sampled during active COVID-19. CDR3s include the opening cysteine and the closing phenylalanine or tryptophan. A D gene is named only where the DNA matches it firmly. Rows may omit the clone size; those that give it use once, few, many or a size class.

D	length	J	size	V	DNA	CDR3
TRBD2	15	TRBJ2-5	once	TRBV4-2	TGTGCCAGCAGCCTGGGGACTAGCGGGGGACAGACCCAGTACTTC	CASSLGTSGGQTQYF
TRBD1	13	TRBJ1-1	.	TRBV5-6	TGTGCCAGCAGCTTGGTACAGGGGACTGAAGCTTTCTTT	CASSLVQGTEAFF
.	16	TRBJ1-3	.	TRBV3-1/TRBV3-2	TGTGCCAGCACGCTGACAGACTCACACTCTGGAAACACCATATATTTT	CASTLTDSHSGNTIYF
TRBD1	12	TRBJ1-1	once	TRBV29-1	TGCAGCGCTAAGACAGGGGACACTGAAGCTTTCTTT	CSAKTGDTEAFF
.	14	TRBJ1-4	.	TRBV15	TGTGCCACCAGCAGGAAGGGGGTAGGAGAAAAACTGTTTTTT	CATSRKGVGEKLFF
.	16	TRBJ1-4	.	TRBV18	TGTGCCAGCTCACCACGACTGGCAGGGCTGAATGAAAAACTGTTTTTT	CASSPRLAGLNEKLFF
TRBD2	15	TRBJ2-7	.	TRBV5-1	TGCGCCAGCAGCTTCACTAGCGGGGTTAATCGTGAGCAGTACTTC	CASSFTSGVNREQYF
.	15	TRBJ1-5	.	TRBV18	TGTGCCAGCTCACCGACTGTTAGTGGCAATCAGCCCCAGCATTTT	CASSPTVSGNQPQHF
TRBD1	16	TRBJ1-2	.	TRBV5-4	TGTGCCAGCAGCTTGGCTACAGGGGGCGCATTCTATGGCTACACCTTC	CASSLATGGAFYGYTF
TRBD2	17	TRBJ2-1	.	TRBV4-2	TGTGCCAGCAGCCAAGAACCCAGCGGGGGGCTACACAATGAGCAGTTCTTC	CASSQEPSGGLHNEQFF
.	15	TRBJ2-7	once	TRBV6-2/TRBV6-3	TGTGCCAGCAGTTTTCAGCCGGGGAGGTCCTACGAGCAGTACTTC	CASSFQPGRSYEQYF
TRBD1	15	TRBJ2-3	.	TRBV24-1	TGTGCCACCAGTGATTCCAGACAGGGGGCATATACGCAGTATTTT	CATSDSRQGAYTQYF
TRBD1	16	TRBJ1-2	.	TRBV7-2	TGTGCCAGCAGCTTAGTAAAGGCAGGGGGGTCCTATGGCTACACCTTC	CASSLVKAGGSYGYTF
.	12	TRBJ1-4	.	TRBV2	TGTGCCAGCAGTGGCTACGTTGTTCCGGTGTTTTTT	CASSGYVVPVFF
TRBD1	17	TRBJ2-2	.	TRBV11-2	TGTGCCAGCAGCTTAGATCAAGTGACAGGGGTCAGGGGGGAGCTGTTTTTT	CASSLDQVTGVRGELFF
.	14	TRBJ2-1	.	TRBV5-6	TGTGCCAGCAGCTTCGGGCTAGCGAGCAATGAGCAGTTCTTC	CASSFGLASNEQFF
.	13	TRBJ1-2	.	TRBV12-3/TRBV12-4	TGTGCCAGCAGACCGGACAGCGCCTATGGCTACACCTTC	CASRPDSAYGYTF
TRBD1	14	TRBJ1-2	.	TRBV19	TGTGCCAGTAGCCCGACAGGGGTCGGCTATGGCTACACCTTC	CASSPTGVGYGYTF
.	13	TRBJ2-2	.	TRBV3-1/TRBV3-2	TGTGCCAGCAGCCAGTCAGGGATCGGGGAGCTGTTTTTT	CASSQSGIGELFF
TRBD1	15	TRBJ2-5	.	TRBV7-7	TGTGCCAGCAGCGTAGGGGGCAGTTACCAAGAGACCCAGTACTTC	CASSVGGSYQETQYF
.	16	TRBJ2-2	.	TRBV7-8	TGTGCCAGCAGCTTGAGGGCTACCCTAGGCACCGGGGAGCTGTTTTTT	CASSLRATLGTGELFF
TRBD1	15	TRBJ2-5	.	TRBV15	TGTGCCACCAGCAGAGATCAGGGGGCTTGGGAGACCCAGTACTTC	CATSRDQGAWETQYF
.	15	TRBJ2-1	.	TRBV7-2	TGTGCCAGCAGCTTAGCGGGGGACATATACAATGAGCAGTTCTTC	CASSLAGDIYNEQFF
.	14	TRBJ2-1	.	TRBV11-3	TGTGCCAGCAGCACGCGTGGTTTGTCCAATGAGCAGTTCTTC	CASSTRGLSNEQFF
TRBD2	14	TRBJ2-3	.	TRBV29-1	TGCAGCGTTGGAGCGGGGGCTCTCACAGATACGCAGTATTTT	CSVGAGALTDTQYF
.	18	TRBJ2-2	.	TRBV7-9	TGTGCCAGCAGCTCGCTCCGAGGGGGATACGAGAACACCGGGGAGCTGTTTTTT	CASSSLRGGYENTGELFF
TRBD1	14	TRBJ1-2	.	TRBV6-1	TGTGCCAGCAGTGAAGGGACAGGGGGCCATGGCTACACCTTC	CASSEGTGGHGYTF
TRBD2	15	TRBJ2-5	.	TRBV6-6	TGTGCCAGCAGTCCGGGGGGGCCGGTCGGAGAGACCCAGTACTTC	CASSPGGPVGETQYF
TRBD1	16	TRBJ2-5	.	TRBV5-1	TGCGCCAGCAGCTTGGAGGGACAGGGGTGGCAAGAGACCCAGTACTTC	CASSLEGQGWQETQYF
.	14	TRBJ1-2	.	TRBV30	TGTGCCTGGACAGAGGCAGCGCAAAACTATGGCTACACCTTC	CAWTEAAQNYGYTF
.	15	TRBJ1-6	.	TRBV6-5	TGTGCCAGCAATGTGAACAGGGAACATAATTCACCCCTCCACTTT	CASNVNREHNSPLHF
TRBD1	15	TRBJ2-3	.	TRBV5-8	TGTGCCAGCAGCCCTAAAGGACAGGACACAGATACGCAGTATTTT	CASSPKGQDTDTQYF
.	11	TRBJ1-1	once	TRBV12-3/TRBV12-4	TGTGCCAGCAGTTACAGGCCTGAAGCTTTCTTT	CASSYRPEAFF
.	15	TRBJ2-7	.	TRBV6-2/TRBV6-3	TGTGCCAGCAGTTACTCGCCGGAGGACGACTACGAGCAGTACTTC	CASSYSPEDDYEQYF
TRBD1	17	TRBJ1-1	.	TRBV10-3	TGTGCCATCAGTGAGTCTGGACAGGGGGCTTCGGGAACTGAAGCTTTCTTT	CAISESGQGASGTEAFF
.	15	TRBJ2-7	once	TRBV19	TGTGCCAGTAGCGACGGGGGAAAACCGTCCTACGAGCAGTACTTC	CASSDGGKPSYEQYF
.	14	TRBJ1-2	.	TRBV27	TGTGCCAGCAGACAAACCGGGGCTAACTATGGCTACACCTTC	CASRQTGANYGYTF
TRBD1	15	TRBJ2-7	.	TRBV18	TGTGCCAGCTCACTGCTCTCGGCAGGGGGCTACGAGCAGTACTTC	CASSLLSAGGYEQYF
TRBD1	15	TRBJ1-6	.	TRBV19	TGTGCCAGTACCGACAGGGGTGCCTATAATTCACCCCTCCACTTT	CASTDRGAYNSPLHF